This T cell receptor (beta chain) was documented in a study of T cell repertoires in cytomegalovirus infection. Study information: In the study, CMV epitopes included recently identified HLA-C-restricted and well-studied HLA-B-restricted ones.

The germline gives CDR1 LGHNT, CDR2 FRNRAP. V lost 6 bases and J lost 4; bases outside the gene matches: 14. The CDR3 length is 17 residues. TCRdb used MiXCR to reprocess the reads, holding one entry per CDR3 protein. The sample yields about half a million distinct CDR3 sequences, roughly 46% seen once. Notes on this clonotype: Its matching antigen is unknown.

Study conclusions and caveats: HLA-C-restricted CMV clonotypes gave the most frequent clonotype in two of eight donors.

Sequencing used cultured PBMCs, obtained from culture after CMV antigen stimulation. V is TRBV12-5 and J is TRBJ2-5, with 10 positions matching TRBD2. This sequence was found in a human donor in good health (CMV status not recorded). Some clones in this sample may be carry-over from other donors' samples. For the CDR3, the DNA is TGTGCTAGTGGACGCTCACTAGCGGGAATGTGGGGAGAGACCCAGTACTTC. This sequence encodes CASGRSLAGMWGETQYF.